A selection of T cell receptor beta chains follows, all from one sample in a study of blood T cell repertoires in COVID-19. The repertoire was sequenced with immunoSEQ multiplex PCR; TCRdb's copy has only in-frame clones and lacks some. The sample contains 150,000 to 200,000 clones, 80% to 90% of which appear only once. Sequenced material: peripheral blood. These receptors all come from a woman older than 75 with COVID-19, enrolled during active disease. The CDR3 runs from the conserved cysteine through the conserved F or W. The D gene is left open where the match is weak. Clone size is not always given. Where it is, it says once, few, many or a class for expanded clones.

clone_size j_call d_call v_call cdr3_aa cdr3_nt
- TRBJ2-5 - TRBV7-6 CASSFRVETQYF TGTGCCAGCAGCTTCAGGGTTGAGACCCAGTACTTC
- TRBJ2-7 TRBD2 TRBV15 CATSRDRIGRPNHEQYF TGTGCCACCAGCAGAGATCGGATCGGGAGGCCTAACCACGAGCAGTACTTC
- TRBJ1-2 TRBD1 TRBV6-1 CASSEVTGGDYGYTF TGTGCCAGCAGTGAAGTAACAGGGGGGGACTATGGCTACACCTTC
- TRBJ1-2 - TRBV2 CASNKATLNYGYTF TGTGCCAGCAATAAAGCAACCCTAAACTATGGCTACACCTTC
once TRBJ2-1 TRBD2 TRBV20-1 CSASRLAGAPTYNEQFF TGCAGTGCTAGTCGACTAGCGGGAGCCCCCACCTACAATGAGCAGTTCTTC
once TRBJ1-6 - TRBV27 CASSFGGAGNSPLHF TGTGCCAGCAGTTTTGGGGGGGCGGGTAATTCACCCCTCCACTTT
- TRBJ2-7 TRBD1 TRBV6-5 CASSHRGAPYEQYF TGTGCCAGCAGCCACAGGGGGGCCCCCTACGAGCAGTACTTC
- TRBJ2-7 TRBD1 TRBV7-9 CASSSPGGGEQYF TGTGCCAGCAGCTCACCAGGGGGCGGCGAGCAGTACTTC
- TRBJ1-3 - TRBV5-1 CASSLGPPGNAGNTIYF TGCGCCAGCAGCTTGGGCCCCCCAGGCAACGCTGGAAACACCATATATTTT
- TRBJ1-2 TRBD1 TRBV6-6 CASSYSVRGQTSYTF TGTGCCAGCAGTTACTCGGTCAGGGGGCAAACAAGCTACACCTTC
- TRBJ1-1 TRBD1 TRBV7-8 CASGGPGQTNTEAFF TGTGCCAGCGGGGGACCGGGACAGACGAACACTGAAGCTTTCTTT
- TRBJ2-1 TRBD2 TRBV28 CASSFPSREDSYNEQFF TGTGCCAGCAGTTTCCCCTCGCGGGAGGACTCCTACAATGAGCAGTTCTTC
- TRBJ1-5 - TRBV19 CASSDVDWTLQPQHF TGTGCCAGTAGTGACGTGGATTGGACACTCCAGCCCCAGCATTTT
- TRBJ2-7 TRBD2 TRBV5-4 CASSLEGLRGEQYF TGTGCCAGCAGCTTGGAGGGACTGCGGGGGGAGCAGTACTTC
- TRBJ1-1 TRBD1 TRBV7-6 CASSLWAGGSMNTEAFF TGTGCCAGCAGCTTATGGGCAGGGGGCTCAATGAACACTGAAGCTTTCTTT
- TRBJ1-2 TRBD1 TRBV4-2 CASSQDAGTGPIYGYTF TGTGCCAGCAGCCAAGACGCCGGGACAGGGCCGATCTATGGCTACACCTTC
- TRBJ2-7 - TRBV3-1/TRBV3-2 CASSQDRGTFYEQYF TGTGCCAGCAGCCAAGATAGGGGCACATTCTACGAGCAGTACTTC